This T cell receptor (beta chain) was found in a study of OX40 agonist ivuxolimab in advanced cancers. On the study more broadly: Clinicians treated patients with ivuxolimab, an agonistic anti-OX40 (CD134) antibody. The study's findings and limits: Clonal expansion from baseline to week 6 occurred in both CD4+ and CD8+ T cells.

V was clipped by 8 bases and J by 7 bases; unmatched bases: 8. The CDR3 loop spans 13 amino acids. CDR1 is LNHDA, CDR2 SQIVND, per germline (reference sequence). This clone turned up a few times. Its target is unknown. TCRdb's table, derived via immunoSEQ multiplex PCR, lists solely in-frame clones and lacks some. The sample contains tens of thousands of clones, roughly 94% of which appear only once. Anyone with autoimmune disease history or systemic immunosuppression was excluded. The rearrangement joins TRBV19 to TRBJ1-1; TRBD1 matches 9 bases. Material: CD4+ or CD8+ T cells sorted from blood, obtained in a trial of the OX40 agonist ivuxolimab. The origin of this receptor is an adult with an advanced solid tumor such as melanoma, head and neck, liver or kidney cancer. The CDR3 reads CASGLTGGLEAFF. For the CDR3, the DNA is TGTGCCAGTGGACTTACAGGGGGCCTTGAAGCTTTCTTT.